This paragraph covers one T cell receptor (beta chain) sequence. This receptor's antigen is unknown. Base qualities are not at hand, and no much larger clone is one base apart. CDR1 and CDR2 (SGHDT, YYEEEE) derive from the germline V gene. The CDR3 runs 14 residues from the cysteine to the phenylalanine. Just CDR3 DNA is preserved here, 42 bases in frame from base 1. V lost 2 bases and J lost 3 bases, and the count of bases not matched to a germline gene is 3. Library preparation used the immunoSEQ multiplex PCR assay. This is the immuneACCESS table as TCRdb keeps it, with only in-frame sequences that have V and J called. A part of the clones is gone; compared with another copy, unresolved V genes explain less than half, and the rest is unexplained. In all, the sample holds just under 65,000 clones, and 91% of those were seen once. The ten largest clonotypes hold 1% to 1.5% of the sample. The data originate from a study of T cell changes during pregnancy in multiple sclerosis (dated by TCRdb to 2018 to 2020). Broadly, across the study: The study looked at changes in the T cell repertoire across pregnancy in women with multiple sclerosis.

The sequencing here drew on peripheral blood, taken after pregnancy. Rearrangement joined TRBV5-6 to TRBJ1-1; 8 nucleotides in the junction match TRBD1. The TCR comes from a female donor in good health, enrolled as a control in a pregnancy study. The CDR3 region reads CASSLQGGDTEAFF. The base sequence is TGTGCCAGCAGCTTACAGGGGGGGGACACTGAAGCTTTCTTT. The entire variable domain, with the stretches around the CDR3 drawn from the reference TRBV5-6 and TRBJ1-1 proteins, is DAGVTQSPTHLIKTRGQQVTLRCSPKSGHDTVSWYQQALGQGPQFIFQYYEEEERQRGNFPDRFSGHQFPNYSSELNVNALLLGDSALYLCASSLQGGDTEAFFGQGTRLTVV.